These 10 T cell receptor beta chains originate from one sample sequenced in a study of monozygotic twins with inflammatory bowel disease. For each CDR3 protein, TCRdb gives one entry from its re-call of the 5' RACE reads, without DNA. The sample totals around 380,000 distinct CDR3 sequences. Sequencing input: blood. All receptors derive from a human donor with ulcerative colitis or Crohn's disease, or a healthy co-twin of an affected twin (not recorded which).

The J gene is TRBJ2-2, the V gene TRBV28; the TCRdb call, TRBD2, lacks DNA for checking. Per the germline V gene, CDR1 is MDHEN and CDR2 is SYDVKM. This CDR3 is built from 15 residues. This CDR3 is CASSFGQGRTGELFF. The full variable domain, in which reference TRBV28 and TRBJ2-2 provide the parts outside the CDR3, is DVKVTQSSRYLVKRTGEKVFLECVQDMDHENMFWYRQDPGLGLRLIYFSYDVKMKEKGDIPEGYSVSREKKERFSLILESASTNQTSMYLCASSFGQGRTGELFFGEGSRLTVL.

This CDR3 reads CASRGGQGHNQPQHF. The chain employs TRBV12-3 or TRBV12-4 and TRBJ1-5; TCRdb reports TRBD1, a call that lacks DNA to check it against. The CDR3 has 15 amino acids.

This chain connects TRBV28 to TRBJ2-2; absent DNA, TCRdb's TRBD2 call cannot be checked. This CDR3 has 15 amino acids. Per germline, CDR1 MDHEN and CDR2 SYDVKM. The CDR3 sequence: CASSSPAGNTGELFF. Full variable domain (outside the CDR3, taken from reference TRBV28 and TRBJ2-2): DVKVTQSSRYLVKRTGEKVFLECVQDMDHENMFWYRQDPGLGLRLIYFSYDVKMKEKGDIPEGYSVSREKKERFSLILESASTNQTSMYLCASSSPAGNTGELFFGEGSRLTVL.

This chain joins TRBV18 and TRBJ1-2. Germline CDR1 KGHSH, CDR2 LQKENI. This CDR3 is built from 18 residues. CDR3 region: CASSPRPRPAEGNYGYTF.

The chain combines TRBV19 with TRBJ1-2; TCRdb names TRBD1, which stays unverified in the absence of DNA. Germline lookup yields CDR1 LNHDA and CDR2 SQIVND (reference sequence). This CDR3 is 15 amino acids long. CDR3 sequence reads: CASSGGWKGEVGYTF.

CDR3 residues: CASSLSVQNGYTF. This chain uses TRBV7-9 with TRBJ1-2; TCRdb's D call, TRBD1, is unchecked because there is no DNA. The CDR3 contains 13 residues. CDR1 and CDR2 (germline): SEHNR, FQNEAQ (reference sequence).

The chain has TRBV19 and TRBJ2-7; checking the TCRdb D call of TRBD1 is not possible without DNA. CDR1 and CDR2 from the germline V gene are LNHDA and SQIVND (reference sequence). The CDR3 is made up of 15 amino acids. The CDR3 region is CASSRSGTGGYEQYF.

The CDR3 region is CASSRLGTSGYDEQFF. The chain uses TRBV4-1 and TRBJ2-1; checking the TCRdb D call of TRBD2 is not possible without DNA. This CDR3 contains 16 residues. The germline V gene encodes CDR1 MGHRA and CDR2 YSYEKL.

The chain couples TRBV15 to TRBJ1-5. The CDR3 is made up of 13 amino acids. The germline gives CDR1 LNHNV, CDR2 YYDKDF (reference sequence). CDR3 protein: CATSRDPHQPQHF.

The chain uses TRBV7-6 and TRBJ1-2. The V gene's germline CDR1 is SGHVS and CDR2 FNYEAQ. The CDR3 totals 13 residues. This CDR3 reads CASSQFAGSGYTF. The complete variable domain, with remaining parts taken from reference TRBV7-6 and TRBJ1-2, reads GAGVSQSPRYKVTKRGQDVALRCDPISGHVSLYWYRQALGQGPEFLTYFNYEAQQDKSGLPNDRFSAERPEGSISTLTIQRTEQRDSAMYRCASSQFAGSGYTFGSGTRLTVV.